The sample holds a few counts of the clone carrying this T cell receptor (beta chain). The target antigen is unknown. The data originate from a study of Graves' ophthalmopathy and Graves' hyperthyroidism. Study outcomes and limitations: The model flagged ophthalmopathy progression at more than 60% sensitivity and around 72% specificity.

Amplification targeted the TCR beta CDR3 regions, with RNA transcripts as the source material. HTBI-primed first-round RT-PCR preceded second-round multiplex PCR. TCRdb re-called the multiplex PCR reads with MiXCR, one entry per CDR3 protein. This sample yields 400,000 to 450,000 distinct CDR3 sequences, of which roughly 21% are seen a single time; roughly 3% belongs to the top ten. The diagnostic workup employed clinical symptoms, serum thyroxine, TRAb, thyroid ultrasound and orbital computed tomography. This TCR was sampled from a woman aged 18-29 years with stable Graves' hyperthyroidism. Sequenced material: peripheral blood.

DNA for the CDR3: TGTGCCTGGACGGGACAGTTGAACACTGAAGCTTTCTTT. The encoded protein is CAWTGQLNTEAFF. The rearrangement links TRBV30 to TRBJ1-1, with 7 positions matching TRBD1. The CDR3 is made up of 13 amino acids. J lost 0 bases, V lost 4 bases, and 2 bases had no gene match. The germline CDR1 and CDR2 sequences are GTSNPN and SVGIG (reference sequence).